This T cell receptor beta chain was identified in a study of PD-1 blockade in classical Hodgkin lymphoma. Study context: Patients had nivolumab dosed at 3 mg/kg, delivered intravenously every 2 weeks. Broader study findings: Baseline TCR diversity was reportedly lower in newly diagnosed patients than healthy donors.

About this clone: Its cognate antigen is unknown.

Measured with immunoSEQ multiplex PCR; TCRdb has only the in-frame clones, and not every one. The sample lists 25,000 to 30,000 clones; roughly 70% were seen once. CDR3 length: 13 amino acids. Germline trimming cut 6 bases from V and 5 bases from J; bases unmatched to any gene: 2. The germline V gene encodes CDR1 MNHEY and CDR2 SMNVEV (reference sequence). Every patient relapsed after autologous stem cell transplantation, and brentuximab vedotin exposure varied. Under best response, outcomes were complete response, partial response or progressive disease. The sequence derives from a human donor with classical Hodgkin lymphoma. The chain has TRBV27 and TRBJ1-5; 9 bases are a match to TRBD1. The material was peripheral blood mononuclear cells (PBMCs), obtained before the second cycle of nivolumab. Here the CDR3 DNA reads TGTGCCAGCAGGGGACAGGGTTATCAGCCCCAGCATTTT. This translates into CASRGQGYQPQHF.